These T cell receptor beta chains were read from a single sample in a study of blood T cell repertoires in COVID-19. Here immunoSEQ multiplex PCR was the method, and the copy in TCRdb shows in-frame clones only, minus some. The sample holds about 100,000 clones, about 86% seen once. The sample taken for sequencing was peripheral blood. The receptors here all came from a man aged 55 to 70 with acute or convalescent COVID-19. The CDR3 runs from the conserved cysteine through the conserved F or W. Each record gives: V gene, J gene, D gene, clone size, CDR3 DNA, CDR3 protein. The D gene is left open where the match is weak. Size values are once, few and many counts, or a class for expanded clones, and some rows have none.

TRBV19	TRBJ1-2	TRBD1	NA	TGTGCCAGTAGTCTTGGGGGGACAGGCTCTTTTAACTATGGCTACACCTTC	CASSLGGTGSFNYGYTF
TRBV5-8	TRBJ1-5	NA	NA	TGTGCCAGCAGATACATGATGGGCAATCAGCCCCAGCATTTT	CASRYMMGNQPQHF
TRBV3-1/TRBV3-2	TRBJ1-5	NA	NA	TGTGCCAGCAGCACGACAGCTAACAGCAATCAGCCCCAGCATTTT	CASSTTANSNQPQHF
TRBV12-3/TRBV12-4	TRBJ1-5	NA	NA	TGTGCCAGCAGCCCCGACTATCAGCCCCAGCATTTT	CASSPDYQPQHF
TRBV19	TRBJ1-4	NA	NA	TGTGCCAGTAGTATCCAAGACACCACAACTAATGAAAAACTGTTTTTT	CASSIQDTTTNEKLFF
TRBV30	TRBJ1-2	NA	NA	TGTGCCTGGGGCAAACAGGGTATTAACTATGGCTACACCTTC	CAWGKQGINYGYTF
TRBV9	TRBJ2-2	NA	NA	TGTGCCAGCAATCGGCTCGGGGACACCGGGGAGCTGTTTTTT	CASNRLGDTGELFF
TRBV19	TRBJ2-7	TRBD2	few	TGTGCCAGTAGTCCAAGCGGGGCTACCTACGAGCAGTACTTC	CASSPSGATYEQYF
TRBV5-8	TRBJ2-6	NA	NA	TGTGCCAGCAGCCGCTTCCAGGGGATCTCTGGGGCCAACGTCCTGACTTTC	CASSRFQGISGANVLTF
TRBV6-1	TRBJ2-5	NA	NA	TGTGCCAGCAGTGACAGCAGGGAGACCCAGTACTTC	CASSDSRETQYF
TRBV11-2	TRBJ2-5	TRBD2	NA	TGTGCCAGCAACCCCCGCGCGGGGGGGCTCCAAGAGACCCAGTACTTC	CASNPRAGGLQETQYF
TRBV28	TRBJ1-1	NA	NA	TGTGCCAGCACTTTACAGGGCGGGAACACTGAAGCTTTCTTT	CASTLQGGNTEAFF
TRBV6-5	TRBJ2-7	TRBD2	NA	TGTGCCAGCAGTTACGCGGGACTAGGGAGCGGCGAGCAGTACTTC	CASSYAGLGSGEQYF
TRBV19	TRBJ1-3	NA	few	TGTGCCAGTACCCCCCTCCTCGGCTCTGGAAACACCATATATTTT	CASTPLLGSGNTIYF
TRBV5-1	TRBJ2-7	TRBD1	NA	TGCGCCAGCAGCCCCAGTCAAACCGGGACAGAAACCTACGAGCAGTACTTC	CASSPSQTGTETYEQYF
TRBV28	TRBJ1-5	NA	NA	TGTGCCAGCAGTCCCCCGGGAGGGCAGGGTCAGCCCCAGCATTTT	CASSPPGGQGQPQHF
TRBV19	TRBJ2-7	TRBD1	NA	TGTGCCAGTAGCTACACCGGACAGGGGGGATCCGAGCAGTACTTC	CASSYTGQGGSEQYF
TRBV12-3/TRBV12-4	TRBJ1-2	TRBD1	NA	TGTGCCAGCAGTCCGACAGGGAAATATGGCTACACCTTC	CASSPTGKYGYTF
TRBV18	TRBJ2-5	NA	few	TGTGCCAGCTCTCCCATACCCACTACTAGTTCAGAGACCCAGTACTTC	CASSPIPTTSSETQYF
TRBV5-1	TRBJ1-4	NA	NA	TGCGCCAGCAGCGCGGGACTAGTTGGCGAAAAACTGTTTTTT	CASSAGLVGEKLFF
TRBV6-5	TRBJ2-7	TRBD2	NA	TGTGCCAGCTCGGTTAGCGGGTCCCCCTACGAGCAGTACTTC	CASSVSGSPYEQYF
TRBV7-9	TRBJ2-1	TRBD1	NA	TGTGCCAGCAGCCCTGGGACAGGGAACGAGCAGTTCTTC	CASSPGTGNEQFF
TRBV19	TRBJ2-2	TRBD1	NA	TGTGCCAGTAGTAGAGAGGGGACAGTCCCCGGGGAGCTGTTTTTT	CASSREGTVPGELFF